What follows describes a single TCR beta chain. Its antigen is as yet unknown. The data were obtained in a study of T-cell reconstitution after alpha-beta-depleted transplantation in children. TCRbeta library preparation incorporated unique molecular identifiers. TCRdb called the PCR reads again in MiXCR, with one record for every CDR3 protein. The sample holds hundreds of thousands of distinct CDR3 sequences, about a sixth seen once. Study-wide findings and caveats: The origin of high day-60 TCRbeta diversity in some patients lay in surviving recipient T cells and thymic progenitors. By one year post-transplant, T-cell counts and diversity largely arose from T cells that were newly produced.

Trimming cost V 1 base and J 5 bases, with 14 bases left between them. The CDR3 runs to 15 residues. Per germline, CDR1 LGHNA and CDR2 YSLEER. The sequences come from PBMCs, mostly from graft donor cells, collected 360 days after TCRalphabeta/CD19-depleted stem cell transplant. The TCR comes from a male patient aged 2-10 years who had a stem cell transplant for acute lymphoblastic leukemia, so the T cells may come from the graft donor. The chain joins TRBV4-3 to TRBJ2-5; D might be TRBD1 (7 bases). The CDR3 protein is CASSQVAGQMETQYF. Written as DNA, the CDR3 is TGCGCCAGCAGCCAAGTCGCGGGACAGATGGAGACCCAGTACTTC.